This entry lists 6 T cell receptor beta chains sequenced from one sample in a study of blood T cell repertoires in COVID-19. TCRdb's table, derived via immunoSEQ multiplex PCR, lists solely in-frame clones and lacks some. The sample holds about 89,000 clones, 75% to 85% seen once. The sample taken for sequencing was peripheral blood. The origin of the receptors is a woman older than 75 with acute or convalescent COVID-19.

The chain is built from TRBV18 and TRBJ2-3; D gene unclear. V lost 2 bases and J lost 0, with 18 bases in between. CDR3 length: 18 amino acids. Germline CDR1 reads KGHSH; CDR2 reads LQKENI. CDR3 in amino acids: CASSPSRPSASSTDTQYF. The CDR3, as DNA: TGTGCCAGCTCACCAAGTCGACCTAGTGCGTCTAGCACAGATACGCAGTATTTT.

The rearrangement uses TRBV5-1 and TRBJ2-1; 8 positions match TRBD2. Per germline, CDR1 SGHRS and CDR2 YFSETQ. The CDR3 sequence is 16 residues long. After removal of 4 bases from V and 0 bases from J, the junction contained 6 bases not matched to a gene. DNA for the CDR3: TGCGCCAGCAGCCCCCGGGGGGGCCACTCCTACAATGAGCAGTTCTTC. Its protein is CASSPRGGHSYNEQFF.

The V call is TRBV6-1, the J call TRBJ2-2, with D possibly TRBD1 on 5 matching bases. The CDR3 runs to 14 residues. V lost 2 bases to trimming and J lost 1 base, with 5 bases between them. Germline CDR1 is MNHNS and CDR2 is SASEGT. The CDR3 region is CASSEQGNTGELFF. The CDR3 DNA is TGTGCCAGCAGTGAACAGGGGAACACCGGGGAGCTGTTTTTT.

The CDR3 is CASSSDRPSGNTIYF. For the CDR3, the DNA is TGTGCCAGCAGTTCGGACAGGCCCTCTGGAAACACCATATATTTT. The V and J genes are TRBV2 and TRBJ1-3, with 7 bases that match TRBD1. Trimming took 5 bases from V and 0 from J; bases not matched to a gene: 4. The CDR3 extends over 15 amino acids. In germline, CDR1 is SNHLY, CDR2 FYNNEI.

The genes are TRBV19 and TRBJ2-3; TRBD1 might be the D (6 bases). CDR3 length equals 15 residues. The V gene lost 3 bases and the J gene lost 3 bases, with 13 bases spanning the gap. Germline V CDR1 and CDR2: LNHDA, SQIVND (reference sequence). CDR3 residues: CASSIDPRGTDTQYF. CDR3 nucleotides: TGTGCCAGTAGTATTGATCCTAGGGGGACAGATACGCAGTATTTT. The whole variable domain, filled in from reference TRBV19 and TRBJ2-3, reads DGGITQSPKYLFRKEGQNVTLSCEQNLNHDAMYWYRQDPGQGLRLIYYSQIVNDFQKGDIAEGYSVSREKKESFPLTVTSAQKNPTAFYLCASSIDPRGTDTQYFGPGTRLTVL.

The chain recombines TRBV19 with TRBJ2-7; 10 positions agree with TRBD2. There are 15 residues in the CDR3. From germline, CDR1 is LNHDA and CDR2 SQIVND (reference sequence). The J segment lost 6 bases and the V segment lost 5 bases, leaving 10 bases of the junction unmatched. The CDR3 DNA reads as TGTGCCAGTAGTTTTATAGCGGGAGGTCTAGGCGAGCAGTACTTC. It encodes CASSFIAGGLGEQYF.